Presented here are 12 T cell receptor beta chains from one specimen sequenced in a study of cytomegalovirus exposure and HLA in healthy donors. The PCR made use of 60 Vbeta and 13 Jbeta primers. Assay used: immunoSEQ multiplex PCR; TCRdb lists only in-frame clones, some missing. The sample has 95,000 to 100,000 clones; roughly 82% are singletons. The sample consisted of PBMCs. The source is a human donor in good health.

The CDR3 protein is CASSHGTGGRIDSPLHF. In nucleotides, the CDR3 is TGTGCCAGCAGCCATGGGACAGGGGGAAGAATCGATTCACCCCTCCACTTT. This sequence joins TRBV4-2 and TRBJ1-6, with TRBD1 matching over 11 bases. V gave up 3 bases and J gave up 8 bases; unmatched junction bases: 9. The CDR3 loop spans 17 amino acids. Per the germline V gene, CDR1 is LGHNA and CDR2 is YNFKEQ.

This clone showed up many times. The rearrangement links TRBV5-1 to TRBJ1-1; no reliable D call. The CDR3 has 14 amino acids. CDR1 SGHRS and CDR2 YFSETQ come from the germline V gene. Trimming removed 0 bases at V and 1 base at J, with 7 bases between. The CDR3 nucleotides read TGCGCCAGCAGCTTGGTCGCGGGGAACACTGAAGCTTTCTTT. It codes for CASSLVAGNTEAFF.

The chain is built from TRBV6-1 and TRBJ2-7, with 9 bases aligning to TRBD1. In germline, CDR1 is MNHNS, CDR2 SASEGT. The CDR3 length is 15 residues. V was clipped by 4 bases and J by 2 bases; unmatched bases: 6. CDR3 protein: CASSGKTGGTYEQYF. In DNA form, the CDR3 reads TGTGCCAGCAGTGGGAAGACAGGGGGAACCTACGAGCAGTACTTC.

This chain joins TRBV4-1 and TRBJ2-1; a possible D gene is TRBD2 (5 bases). Trimming stripped 0 bases from V and 8 bases from J, with 17 bases between. This CDR3 contains 16 residues. Looked up from germline, CDR1 is MGHRA and CDR2 is YSYEKL. CDR3 loop: CASSQEVWLTGDEQFF. DNA for the CDR3: TGCGCCAGCAGCCAAGAGGTATGGCTCACCGGGGATGAGCAGTTCTTC.

The chain carries TRBV5-6 and TRBJ2-7; possibly TRBD1 for D (6 bases). The V and J ends lost 1 base and 2 bases respectively, with 10 bases between them. Germline assignment: CDR1 SGHDT and CDR2 YYEEEE. The CDR3 has 14 amino acids. CDR3 loop: CASSLTGITYEQYF. For the CDR3, the DNA is TGTGCCAGCAGCTTGACAGGGATAACCTACGAGCAGTACTTC.

The chain links TRBV19 to TRBJ1-1, with 7 bases aligning to TRBD1. Germline loops: CDR1 LNHDA, CDR2 SQIVND (reference sequence). The J segment lost 10 bases and the V segment lost 6 bases, leaving 11 bases of the junction unmatched. The CDR3 is 13 residues long. Written as DNA, the CDR3 is TGTGCCAGTAGCCCCGGGACAGACAATCGAGCTTTCTTT. It yields the protein CASSPGTDNRAFF.

As to this clone: One end of the junction varies from germline; a read error may be responsible. The chain combines TRBV10-2 with TRBJ2-1; D ambiguous. This CDR3 contains 11 residues. From germline, CDR1 is WSHSY and CDR2 SAAADI. The CDR3 is CASSDGLFGLF. The CDR3 coding sequence is TGCGCCAGCAGTGACGGTCTTTTTGGGCTCTTC.

The V and J genes are TRBV27 and TRBJ2-7; D unresolved. The CDR3 covers 12 residues. Germline CDR1 reads MNHEY; CDR2 reads SMNVEV (reference sequence). V was trimmed by 5 bases and J by 4 bases, leaving 9 bases between them. CDR3 protein: CASSPNSYEQYF. The CDR3 coding sequence is TGTGCCAGCAGTCCCAACTCGTACGAGCAGTACTTC.

The chain uses TRBV25-1 and TRBJ1-1; 7 bases line up with TRBD1. The CDR3 contains 16 residues. The germline CDR1 and CDR2 sequences are MGHDK and SYGVNS. The junction had 13 bases not matched to a gene; V was cut back by 5 bases and J by 4 bases. The CDR3 loop reads CASSPPRIGGITEAFF. The CDR3 DNA sequence: TGTGCCAGCAGTCCCCCCCGGATAGGGGGCATCACTGAAGCTTTCTTT. Combining the CDR3 with reference TRBV25-1 and TRBJ1-1 gives the whole variable domain EADIYQTPRYLVIGTGKKITLECSQTMGHDKMYWYQQDPGMELHLIHYSYGVNSTEKGDLSSESTVSRIRTEHFPLTLESARPSHTSQYLCASSPPRIGGITEAFFGQGTRLTVV.

This clone has a handful of counts. The rearrangement joins TRBV19 to TRBJ1-5; no reliable D call. Germline V gene sequence: CDR1 LNHDA, CDR2 SQIVND (reference sequence). V lost 4 bases, J lost 0 bases, and 16 bases lay in between. This CDR3 comprises 17 residues. The CDR3 sequence is CASSTVPFGNSNQPQHF. CDR3 in DNA: TGTGCCAGTAGTACCGTCCCCTTCGGGAATAGCAATCAGCCCCAGCATTTT.

This clone was detected only a few times. The chain uses TRBV6-5 and TRBJ2-7; maybe TRBD1 (6 bases). Germline lookup yields CDR1 MNHEY and CDR2 SVGAGI. This CDR3 contains 12 residues. Trimming removed 8 bases from V and 3 bases from J, with 11 bases in between. The CDR3 region is CASRKGDYEQYF. CDR3 nucleotides: TGTGCCAGCCGAAAGGGGGACTACGAGCAGTACTTC.

The V call is TRBV5-6, the J call TRBJ1-1, with D perhaps matching TRBD1 (6 bases). Trimming took off 0 bases at V and 6 bases at J, with 15 bases between the two ends. The CDR3 runs to 15 residues. Per germline, CDR1 SGHDT and CDR2 YYEEEE. Here the CDR3 reads CASSLVLGGLAEAFF. CDR3 DNA sequence: TGTGCCAGCAGCTTGGTTCTGGGGGGGCTGGCTGAAGCTTTCTTT.